One and the same sample provided the 15 T cell receptor beta chains below, sequenced in a study of beta chain features in type 1 diabetes. Reverse transcribing all isolated RNA meant expressed TCRB transcripts were sequenced. TCRdb's copy holds only in-frame clones and misses some; the assay was immunoSEQ multiplex PCR. This repertoire shows approximately 250,000 clones, over 8.5% found once; its top ten account for under 0.035%. The specimen was naive CD4+ T cells from blood. Receptor source: a woman between 18 and 29 years old in good health.

This clone turned up a few times. The V gene is TRBV29-1, the J gene TRBJ1-3; 7 positions match TRBD1. The CDR3 spans 13 residues. Germline assignment: CDR1 SQVTM and CDR2 ANQGSEA. Trimming at V came to 4 bases and at J to 3 bases, leaving 3 bases not matched to a gene. The CDR3 is CSVGQGDGNTIYF. The CDR3 DNA reads TGCAGCGTTGGCCAGGGGGATGGAAACACCATATATTTT.

This clone occurred a few times. V is TRBV6-1 and J is TRBJ2-7, with D tentatively TRBD1 (6 bases). Germline CDR1 is MNHNS and CDR2 is SASEGT. There are 15 residues in the CDR3. V shed 2 bases and J shed 0 bases, with 11 bases lying between them. This CDR3 reads CASSEPGTLSYEQYF. The CDR3 DNA follows: TGTGCCAGCAGTGAACCCGGGACACTCTCCTACGAGCAGTACTTC.

In this sample, this clone turned up a few times. The chain uses TRBV5-1 and TRBJ2-5, with 8 bases aligning to TRBD2. V was clipped by 2 bases and J by 3 bases; unmatched bases: 9. There are 16 residues in the CDR3. Germline V gene sequence: CDR1 SGHRS, CDR2 YFSETQ. The CDR3 region has the DNA TGCGCCAGCAGCTTCTTTGGACTAGCCACAGAAGAGACCCAGTACTTC. This codes for CASSFFGLATEETQYF.

This clone has only a few counts. The chain joins TRBV30 to TRBJ1-6; D call uncertain. The CDR3 runs to 13 residues. V was trimmed by 3 bases and J by 8 bases, leaving 11 bases between them. Germline CDR1 GTSNPN, CDR2 SVGIG (reference sequence). CDR3 DNA: TGTGCCTGGAGAGAACGGCGGGATTCACCCCTCCACTTT. Translating it yields CAWRERRDSPLHF.

The chain links TRBV11-2 to TRBJ1-1, with D unresolved. Germline assignment: CDR1 SGHAT and CDR2 FQNNGV. V was clipped by 5 bases and J by 2 bases, with 15 bases between them. The CDR3 is 15 residues long. The CDR3 bases are TGTGCCAGCAGCCGCCTAAAGGGAGTAAACACTGAAGCTTTCTTT. It yields the protein CASSRLKGVNTEAFF.

This clone turned up a few times. V usage is TRBV2 and J usage is TRBJ1-2; TRBD1 matches 8 bases. This CDR3 spans 18 amino acids. Trimming took 6 bases from V and 7 from J; bases not matched to a gene: 22. Germline V gene data show CDR1 as SNHLY and CDR2 as FYNNEI. The CDR3 nucleotides are TGTGCCAGCAGGTACTTTCCGGACAGGGATTCAACGACTCGTGGCTACACCTTC. It specifies CASRYFPDRDSTTRGYTF.

V usage is TRBV5-4 and J usage is TRBJ2-3; perhaps TRBD2 as D (6 bases). The CDR3 consists of 13 residues. The germline CDR1 and CDR2 sequences are SGHNT and YYREEE (reference sequence). Between the trimmed V and J ends, which lost 4 bases and 1 base, there was a span of 7 bases. The CDR3 loop is CASSGTRTDTQYF. As DNA, the CDR3 is TGTGCCAGCAGCGGGACTCGCACAGATACGCAGTATTTT.

This rearrangement joins TRBV15 to TRBJ2-3; D is undetermined. The V gene lost 0 bases and the J gene lost 6 bases, with 10 bases spanning the gap. The V gene's germline CDR1 is LNHNV and CDR2 YYDKDF (reference sequence). CDR3 length: 14 amino acids. CDR3 sequence (DNA): TGTGCCACCAGCAGAGAGCAACAGTTGGATACGCAGTATTTT. Protein: CATSREQQLDTQYF.

There are a few counts of this clone. This rearrangement joins TRBV7-2 to TRBJ2-1, with 14 bases lining up with TRBD2. Germline lookup yields CDR1 SGHTA and CDR2 FQGNSA. V shed 4 bases, J shed 9 bases, and the junction held 8 bases outside the gene matches. The CDR3 covers 16 residues. The CDR3 sequence is CASSSGLAGDRIEQFF. The CDR3 DNA reads TGTGCCAGCAGCTCGGGACTAGCGGGAGATCGGATTGAGCAGTTCTTC.

This chain links TRBV6-1 with TRBJ2-5, with D possibly TRBD1 on 6 matching bases. This CDR3 is built from 13 residues. Trimming took 6 bases from V and 4 from J, leaving 12 bases between them. CDR1 MNHNS and CDR2 SASEGT come from the germline V gene. The CDR3 sequence: CASSKAGVETQYF. CDR3 sequence (DNA): TGTGCCAGCAGCAAAGCAGGGGTAGAGACCCAGTACTTC.

J is TRBJ1-1 and V is TRBV4-2; 10 bases match TRBD1. In germline, CDR1 is LGHNA, CDR2 YNFKEQ. V shed 4 bases, J shed 5 bases, and the junction held 1 base outside the gene matches. The CDR3 consists of 13 residues. The CDR3 loop is CASSPDRGTEAFF. In nucleotides, the CDR3 is TGTGCCAGCAGCCCGGACAGGGGGACTGAAGCTTTCTTT.

The J gene is TRBJ1-1, the V gene TRBV4-1; TRBD1 matches 10 bases. Germline CDR1 is MGHRA and CDR2 is YSYEKL. After removal of 0 bases from V and 7 bases from J, the junction contained 5 bases not matched to a gene. This CDR3 is 15 amino acids long. The CDR3 DNA reads TGCGCCAGCAGCCAAGATGGGACAGGGGCTGTTGAAGCTTTCTTT. Translation: CASSQDGTGAVEAFF.

This clone was seen a few times. The V call is TRBV5-1, the J call TRBJ2-5, with D possibly being TRBD1 (5 bases). Germline lookup yields CDR1 SGHRS and CDR2 YFSETQ. V was cut by 5 bases and J by 2 bases, with 7 bases left in between. The length of the CDR3 is 12 residues. The CDR3 DNA reads as TGCGCCAGCAGGGACACACAAGAGACCCAGTACTTC. It is translated as CASRDTQETQYF.

This clone was observed a handful of times. The chain links TRBV11-2 to TRBJ2-7; tentative D call: TRBD1 (5 bases). In germline, CDR1 is SGHAT, CDR2 FQNNGV. The CDR3 spans 15 residues. The V gene lost 0 bases and the J gene lost 5 bases, with 14 bases spanning the gap. Written as DNA, the CDR3 is TGTGCCAGCAGCTTAGATCGCGTTGTGGGGCACGAGCAGTACTTC. It specifies CASSLDRVVGHEQYF.

This clone was seen only a few times. The chain is built from TRBV5-4 and TRBJ2-3, with D possibly being TRBD2 (5 bases). Germline assignment: CDR1 SGHNT and CDR2 YYREEE (reference sequence). V shed 3 bases and J shed 2 bases, with 19 bases lying between them. This CDR3 is 17 amino acids long. The CDR3 sequence is CASSYPDSEAPTDTQYF. The CDR3 nucleotides read TGTGCCAGCAGCTATCCGGACTCAGAAGCTCCCACAGATACGCAGTATTTT.